Presented here are 32 T cell receptor beta chains from one specimen sequenced in a study of metastatic and nonmetastatic thyroid tumors. Nobody among the patients had been given any treatment before thyroid surgery. TCRdb re-clonotyped the PCR reads via MiXCR. Of some 16,000 clones listed, roughly 26% are singletons. Sequences were obtained from tumor tissue. Every receptor here comes from a male donor with papillary thyroid cancer or a benign thyroid nodule (not recorded which). Some clones in this sample may be carry-over from other donors' samples.

This clone was detected ten times or more. The chain joins TRBV6-2 or TRBV6-3 to TRBJ2-1; TRBD2 matches at 7 bases. The CDR3 spans 15 residues. Germline V CDR1 and CDR2: MNHEY, SVGEGT. V gave up 1 base and J gave up 9 bases; unmatched junction bases: 9. DNA for the CDR3: TGTGCCAGCAGTTACTGGGGGGGAGGAAAGGTTGAGCAGTTCTTC. Residues: CASSYWGGGKVEQFF.

This clone has at least ten counts. Being one base from a much bigger clone, this may be a read error. Other DNA sequences in the same sample also yield this CDR3. This chain connects TRBV20-1 to TRBJ2-2; TRBD1 or TRBD2 may be the D gene (5 bases each). This CDR3 has 14 residues. V dropped 6 bases and J dropped 2 bases, with 13 bases sitting between them. The V gene's germline CDR1 is DFQATT and CDR2 SNEGSKA (reference sequence). CDR3 in amino acids: CSARTGGNTGELFF. The CDR3 nucleotides are TGCAGTGCAAGAACAGGAGGTAACACCGGGGAGCTGTTTTTT.

This clone was counted ten times or more. The J gene is TRBJ2-5, the V gene TRBV20-1, with 9 bases that match TRBD1. The J segment lost 5 bases and the V segment lost 0 bases, leaving 10 bases of the junction unmatched. The CDR3 loop spans 16 amino acids. Germline CDR1 and CDR2: DFQATT and SNEGSKA (reference sequence). Here the CDR3 reads CSARDNSGQGSETQYF. The CDR3, as DNA: TGCAGTGCTAGAGATAATTCGGGACAGGGATCCGAGACCCAGTACTTC.

There are many counts of this clone. A much larger clone differs by one base, so this may be a read error. J is TRBJ2-5 and V is TRBV12-3 or TRBV12-4; no clear D. The CDR3 is 14 residues long. CDR3 protein: CASSLPESQGTQYF. CDR3 bases: TGTGCCAGCAGTTTGCCAGAAAGTCAAGGGACCCAGTACTTC.

This clone occurred many times. The chain combines TRBV10-3 with TRBJ1-5; TRBD1 aligns across 7 bases. Trimming removed 10 bases from V and 0 bases from J; junction bases left unmatched: 6. Germline loops: CDR1 ENHRY, CDR2 SYGVKD. The CDR3 consists of 14 residues. CDR3 in DNA: TGTGCCACCGGACAGGCTTATAGCAATCAGCCCCAGCATTTT. As protein: CATGQAYSNQPQHF.

Here the CDR3 reads CASSNTHEGQLNQPQHF. The CDR3 nucleotides read TGTGCCAGCAGTAACACCCATGAGGGACAGCTCAATCAGCCCCAGCATTTT. The chain has TRBV12-3 or TRBV12-4 and TRBJ1-5, with 7 positions matching TRBD1. V lost 5 bases, J lost 3 bases, and 13 bases stayed unmatched. The CDR3 has 17 amino acids.

The rearrangement uses TRBV6-1 and TRBJ2-2; possibly TRBD1 for D (5 bases). Germline V CDR1 and CDR2: MNHNS, SASEGT. The V end was cut by 6 bases, the J end by 5 bases, with 19 bases between. The CDR3 runs to 16 residues. CDR3 in DNA: TGTGCCAGCAGCCTCTCGGGCAGGGTGGATACCGGGGAGCTGTTTTTT. Protein sequence: CASSLSGRVDTGELFF.

The chain recombines TRBV10-1 with TRBJ2-3; no definite D call. Per germline, CDR1 WNHNN and CDR2 SYGVQD (reference sequence). The CDR3 covers 13 residues. Trimming cost V 5 bases and J 3 bases, with 9 bases left between them. CDR3 sequence: CASSLVMTDTQYF. The CDR3 bases are TGCGCCAGCAGTCTTGTAATGACAGATACGCAGTATTTT.

V usage is TRBV10-1 and J usage is TRBJ2-3, with 7 bases lining up with TRBD2. There are 14 residues in the CDR3. J was trimmed by 13 bases and V by 0 bases; bases with no gene match: 10. Germline loops: CDR1 WNHNN, CDR2 SYGVQD (reference sequence). In DNA, the CDR3 is TGCGCCAGCAGTGAGTCCGGACTAGAGGCCCGAGAGTATTTT. It translates to CASSESGLEAREYF.

The chain has TRBV4-2 and TRBJ2-1; TRBD2 agrees at 14 bases. Looked up from germline, CDR1 is LGHNA and CDR2 is YNFKEQ. V trimming: 1 base; J trimming: 6 bases; junction bases outside the gene matches: 2. The CDR3 loop spans 16 amino acids. DNA of the CDR3: TGTGCCAGCAGCCAAGGGGGACTAGCGGGAGTCAATGAGCAGTTCTTC. It specifies CASSQGGLAGVNEQFF.

The genes are TRBV9 and TRBJ2-7; D is perhaps TRBD1 (6 bases). Germline V gives CDR1 SGDLS, CDR2 YYNGEE. With 4 bases removed from V and 3 bases from J, the gap between germline ends came to 14 bases. This CDR3 contains 14 residues. Here the CDR3 DNA reads TGTGCCAGCAGCAGAGCCGGGACAAACTACGAGCAGTACTTC. Protein: CASSRAGTNYEQYF.

This clone was observed many times. The rearrangement joins TRBV19 to TRBJ1-1; no clear D gene. The CDR3 is 15 residues long. Germline V gene lookup returns CDR1 LNHDA and CDR2 SQIVND (reference sequence). V shed 1 base and J shed 6 bases, with 15 bases lying between them. CDR3 in DNA: TGTGCCAGTAGTATAGGTAGGCAGGAAGGCTCTGAAGCTTTCTTT. Translation: CASSIGRQEGSEAFF.

This clone is labeled as medium-sized. The chain links TRBV5-4 to TRBJ1-2; 10 positions match TRBD1. V lost 0 bases to trimming and J lost 7 bases; unmatched junction nucleotides: 3. The germline V gene has CDR1 SGHNT and CDR2 YYREEE (reference sequence). CDR3 length: 14 residues. The CDR3 is CASSLGDRGSGYTF. In nucleotides, the CDR3 is TGTGCCAGCAGCTTGGGGGACAGGGGAAGTGGCTACACCTTC.

The chain recombines TRBV30 with TRBJ1-5; D unclear. Trimming took 0 bases from V and 0 from J, leaving 9 bases between them. This CDR3 spans 15 amino acids. CDR1 and CDR2 from the germline V gene are GTSNPN and SVGIG (reference sequence). This chain's CDR3 is CAWSVGTSSNQPQHF. As DNA, the CDR3 is TGTGCCTGGAGTGTAGGAACCTCTAGCAATCAGCCCCAGCATTTT.

About this clone itself: Mismatch with germline at one junction end may stem from a read error. The J gene is TRBJ1-1, the V gene TRBV15; D gene uncertain. CDR1 and CDR2 (germline): LNHNV, YYDKDF (reference sequence). The CDR3 is 15 residues long. The CDR3: CATSGWPGCPTEAFF. The DNA for the CDR3 is TGTGCCACCAGCGGATGGCCGGGGTGCCCAACTGAAGCATTCTTT.

The chain has TRBV7-2 and TRBJ1-2; D is uncertain. The CDR3 has 15 amino acids. Trimming left V 1 base short and J 4 bases short, with 13 bases between. Germline CDR1 SGHTA, CDR2 FQGNSA. CDR3 sequence: CASSLGLGQSYGYTF. The CDR3 bases are TGTGCCAGCAGCTTAGGGTTAGGGCAGAGCTATGGCTACACCTTC.

This clone has more than one count but fewer than ten. V gene TRBV6-1 combines with J gene TRBJ2-7; 9 nucleotides agree with TRBD1. The CDR3 has 15 residues. V was clipped by 3 bases and J by 1 base; unmatched bases: 4. Germline CDR1 reads MNHNS; CDR2 reads SASEGT. The CDR3 region has the DNA TGTGCCAGCAGTGATGTTGGGACAGGGTCCTACGAGCAGTACTTC. Its protein product is CASSDVGTGSYEQYF.

CDR3 bases: TGTGCCAGCAGCTTCCAATCCGGAGGACTAGCGGGATCAGATACGCAGTATTTT. Protein product: CASSFQSGGLAGSDTQYF. V usage is TRBV11-2 and J usage is TRBJ2-3; TRBD2 aligns across 12 bases. The CDR3 sequence is 18 residues long. Germline CDR1 and CDR2: SGHAT and FQNNGV. V was pared by 3 bases and J by 4 bases, with 11 bases of the junction left unmatched.

The gene calls are TRBV5-1 and TRBJ2-7, with D perhaps matching TRBD1 or TRBD2 (5 bases each). From germline, CDR1 is SGHRS and CDR2 YFSETQ. The CDR3 consists of 15 residues. V was trimmed by 1 base and J by 4 bases, leaving 15 bases between them. The CDR3 sequence is CASSLFGTYPYEQYF. The CDR3, as DNA: TGCGCCAGCAGCTTGTTCGGGACGTATCCATACGAGCAGTACTTC. Using reference TRBV5-1 and TRBJ2-7 for the parts outside the CDR3, the full variable domain is KAGVTQTPRYLIKTRGQQVTLSCSPISGHRSVSWYQQTPGQGLQFLFEYFSETQRNKGNFPGRFSGRQFSNSRSEMNVSTLELGDSALYLCASSLFGTYPYEQYFGPGTRLTVT.

The table lists this clone with many counts. The chain couples TRBV20-1 to TRBJ1-2; D is ambiguous. Trimming stripped 1 base from V and 6 bases from J, with 12 bases between. The length of the CDR3 is 13 residues. In germline, CDR1 is DFQATT, CDR2 SNEGSKA (reference sequence). Here the CDR3 DNA reads TGCAGTGCTAGAGTTTCCGGTTTGGATGGCTACACCTTC. Translating gives CSARVSGLDGYTF.

This clone was observed a handful of times. The chain recombines TRBV6-1 with TRBJ2-2; D is perhaps TRBD1 or TRBD2 (5 bases each). Germline lookup yields CDR1 MNHNS and CDR2 SASEGT. This CDR3 is built from 15 residues. V was clipped by 3 bases and J by 1 base, with 9 bases between them. The CDR3 nucleotides read TGTGCCAGCAGTGAGGGGACGGAGAACACCGGGGAGCTGTTTTTT. It is translated as CASSEGTENTGELFF.

The chain has TRBV7-2 and TRBJ2-7; 7 bases agree with TRBD1. After removal of 5 bases from V and 6 bases from J, the junction contained 10 bases not matched to a gene. Germline CDR1 reads SGHTA; CDR2 reads FQGNSA. The CDR3 has 14 residues. CDR3 protein: CASSAGTDIREQYF. The CDR3 DNA reads as TGTGCCAGCAGCGCCGGGACAGACATACGCGAGCAGTACTTC.

This clone was seen repeatedly, ten times or more. This rearrangement joins TRBV27 to TRBJ1-5, with 7 bases matching TRBD1. Germline CDR1 is MNHEY and CDR2 is SMNVEV (reference sequence). The CDR3 loop spans 15 amino acids. Trimming took 3 bases from V and 4 from J; bases not matched to a gene: 6. The CDR3 nucleotides are TGTGCCAGCAGTTTTATGCCAGGGGGGAATCAGCCCCAGCATTTT. It encodes CASSFMPGGNQPQHF.

The V and J genes are TRBV27 and TRBJ1-1, with D tentatively TRBD1 (5 bases). The CDR3 totals 15 residues. V lost 6 bases and J lost 8, with 22 bases in between. Germline V gene data show CDR1 as MNHEY and CDR2 as SMNVEV (reference sequence). CDR3 amino acids: CASSQDGDYRTEAFF. The CDR3 DNA follows: TGTGCCAGCAGCCAAGATGGAGATTATAGGACAGAAGCTTTCTTT.

This clone was seen more than once but under ten times. This CDR3 fails to terminate in the conserved phenylalanine or tryptophan, so it likely reflects a read error. The rearrangement links TRBV2 to TRBJ2-3, with no clear D. Germline CDR1 reads SNHLY; CDR2 reads FYNNEI. The CDR3 extends over 12 amino acids. The CDR3, as DNA: TGTGCCATCAGTGATCGCACAGATACGCAGTATCTT. As protein: CAISDRTDTQYL.

This rearrangement joins TRBV20-1 to TRBJ2-3; weak D call: TRBD2 (6 bases). V dropped 5 bases and J dropped 0 bases, with 12 bases sitting between them. Germline lookup yields CDR1 DFQATT and CDR2 SNEGSKA (reference sequence). The CDR3 runs to 14 residues. The CDR3 reads CSADAGRSTDTQYF. CDR3 sequence (DNA): TGCAGTGCTGATGCGGGACGGAGCACAGATACGCAGTATTTT.

This clone is labeled medium-sized (0.01 to 0.1%). The chain uses TRBV20-1 and TRBJ1-1; D perhaps matches TRBD1 (5 bases). Germline V gene data show CDR1 as DFQATT and CDR2 as SNEGSKA (reference sequence). The CDR3 has 15 amino acids. The germline V and J ends were trimmed by 4 bases and 5 bases, with 20 bases remaining between them. The DNA for the CDR3 is TGCAGTGCTATACCCGTGATGGGGCGTTCGACTGAAGCTTTCTTT. Amino acid sequence: CSAIPVMGRSTEAFF.

The CDR3 DNA reads TGTGCCAGCAGGAGACAGGGAGACGAAAAACTGTTTTTT. Its translation is CASRRQGDEKLFF. The rearrangement uses TRBV6-5 and TRBJ1-4, with TRBD1 matching over 7 bases. Germline V gene lookup returns CDR1 MNHEY and CDR2 SVGAGI. V lost 6 bases to trimming and J lost 8 bases; unmatched junction nucleotides: 6. The CDR3 extends over 13 amino acids.

This clone was observed many times. This specimen includes other DNA sequences encoding the same CDR3. The chain is built from TRBV6-2 or TRBV6-3 and TRBJ1-4; D is possibly TRBD1 (5 bases). There are 16 residues in the CDR3. The ends were cut back, 6 bases at V and 7 bases at J, with 21 bases in the middle. The germline CDR1 and CDR2 sequences are MNHEY and SVGEGT. The CDR3 nucleotides are TGTGCCAGCAGCGCCATGGGGGACCTTGTAGGTGAAAAACTGTTTTTT. It specifies CASSAMGDLVGEKLFF.

The CDR3 reads CASSTQSGRHLYEQYF. The CDR3 DNA reads as TGTGCCAGCAGTACCCAGAGCGGTAGACACCTCTACGAGCAGTACTTC. The chain links TRBV28 to TRBJ2-7; TRBD2 might be the D (5 bases). Trimming took off 5 bases at V and 3 bases at J, with 20 bases between the two ends. Germline CDR1 MDHEN, CDR2 SYDVKM. There are 16 residues in the CDR3.

There are many counts of this clone. The same CDR3 can be traced to other DNA sequences in this sample. The chain has TRBV10-3 and TRBJ1-1; 8 bases agree with TRBD1. This CDR3 contains 18 residues. The V gene's germline CDR1 is ENHRY and CDR2 SYGVKD. V lost 1 base to trimming and J lost 0 bases; unmatched junction nucleotides: 10. CDR3 region: CAISEYVLRGHMNTEAFF. CDR3 DNA: TGTGCCATCAGTGAGTACGTACTCAGGGGGCACATGAACACTGAAGCTTTCTTT.

This chain connects TRBV6-5 to TRBJ1-1; maybe TRBD1 (6 bases). Germline CDR1 and CDR2: MNHEY and SVGAGI. Trimming removed 2 bases at V and 0 bases at J, with 16 bases between. This CDR3 spans 17 amino acids. CDR3 nucleotide sequence: TGTGCCAGCAGTTACGTTCAGGGGTCAGCCTTGAACACTGAAGCTTTCTTT. Residues: CASSYVQGSALNTEAFF.